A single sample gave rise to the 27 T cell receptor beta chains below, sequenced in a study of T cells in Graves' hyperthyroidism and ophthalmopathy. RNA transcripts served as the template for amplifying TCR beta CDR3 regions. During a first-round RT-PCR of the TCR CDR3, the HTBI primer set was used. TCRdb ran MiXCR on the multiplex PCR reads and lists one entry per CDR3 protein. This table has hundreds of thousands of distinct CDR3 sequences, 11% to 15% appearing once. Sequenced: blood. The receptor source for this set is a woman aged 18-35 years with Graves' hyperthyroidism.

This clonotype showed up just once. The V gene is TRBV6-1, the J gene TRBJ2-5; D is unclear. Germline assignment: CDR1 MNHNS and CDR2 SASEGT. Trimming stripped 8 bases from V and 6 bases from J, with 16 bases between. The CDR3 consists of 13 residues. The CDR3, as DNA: TGTGCCAGCCGAAACCGGCAGTGGAAGACCCAGTACTTC. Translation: CASRNRQWKTQYF.

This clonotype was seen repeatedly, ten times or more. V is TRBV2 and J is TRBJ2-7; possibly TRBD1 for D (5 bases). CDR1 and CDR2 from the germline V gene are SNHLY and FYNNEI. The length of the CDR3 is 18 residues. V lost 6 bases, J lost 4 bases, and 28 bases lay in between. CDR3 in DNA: TGTGCCAGCAGCCCCTTACTCTTGGCCGTGGGGCCACAATACGAGCAGTACTTC. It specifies CASSPLLLAVGPQYEQYF.

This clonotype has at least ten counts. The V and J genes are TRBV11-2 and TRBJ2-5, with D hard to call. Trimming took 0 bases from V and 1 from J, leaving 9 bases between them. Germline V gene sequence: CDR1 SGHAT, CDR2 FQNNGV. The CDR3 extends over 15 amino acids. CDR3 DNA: TGTGCCAGCAGCTTAGATCTGGTACCCCAAGAGACCCAGTACTTC. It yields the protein CASSLDLVPQETQYF.

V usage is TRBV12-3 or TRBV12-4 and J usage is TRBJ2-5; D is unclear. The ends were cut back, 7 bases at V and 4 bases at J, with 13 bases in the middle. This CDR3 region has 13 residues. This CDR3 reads CASTLRWPETQYF. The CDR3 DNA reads TGTGCCAGCACCCTTCGGTGGCCAGAGACCCAGTACTTC.

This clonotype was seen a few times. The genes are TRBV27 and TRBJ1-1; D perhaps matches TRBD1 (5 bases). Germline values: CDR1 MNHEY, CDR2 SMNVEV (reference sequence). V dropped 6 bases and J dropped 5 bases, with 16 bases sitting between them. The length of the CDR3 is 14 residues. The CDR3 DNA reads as TGTGCCAGCAGATATGGGACGGGAACAACTGAAGCTTTCTTT. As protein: CASRYGTGTTEAFF.

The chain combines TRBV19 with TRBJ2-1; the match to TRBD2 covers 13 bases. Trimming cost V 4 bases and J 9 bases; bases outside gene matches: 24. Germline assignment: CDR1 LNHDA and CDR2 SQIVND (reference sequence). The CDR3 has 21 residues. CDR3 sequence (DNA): TGTGCCAGTAGTAGGGGACAGGGGAGAGGGAGTACTAGCGGGAGGGCCCCTGAGCAGTTCTTC. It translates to CASSRGQGRGSTSGRAPEQFF.

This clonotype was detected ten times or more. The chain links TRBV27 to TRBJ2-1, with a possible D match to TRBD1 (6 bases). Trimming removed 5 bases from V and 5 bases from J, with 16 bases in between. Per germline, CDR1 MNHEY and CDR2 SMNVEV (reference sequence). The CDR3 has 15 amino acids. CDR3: CASSVTGSPHNEQFF. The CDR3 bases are TGTGCCAGCAGTGTCACAGGGAGTCCTCACAATGAGCAGTTCTTC.

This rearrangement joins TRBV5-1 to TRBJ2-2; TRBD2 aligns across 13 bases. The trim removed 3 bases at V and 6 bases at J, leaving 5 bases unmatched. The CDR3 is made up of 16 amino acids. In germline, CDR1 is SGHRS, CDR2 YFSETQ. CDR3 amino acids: CASSSTSGRFAGELFF. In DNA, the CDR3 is TGCGCCAGCAGCTCGACTAGCGGGAGGTTCGCCGGGGAGCTGTTTTTT.

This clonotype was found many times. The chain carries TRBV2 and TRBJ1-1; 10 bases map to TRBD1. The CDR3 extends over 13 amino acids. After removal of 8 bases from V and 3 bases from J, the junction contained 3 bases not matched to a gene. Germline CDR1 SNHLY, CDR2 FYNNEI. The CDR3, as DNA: TGTGCCAGCGAAGGACAGGGGGACACTGAAGCTTTCTTT. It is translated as CASEGQGDTEAFF.

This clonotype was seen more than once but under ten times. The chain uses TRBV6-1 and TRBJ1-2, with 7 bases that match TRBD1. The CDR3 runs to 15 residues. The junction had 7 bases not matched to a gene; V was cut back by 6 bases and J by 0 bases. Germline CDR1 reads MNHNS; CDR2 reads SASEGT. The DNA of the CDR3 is TGTGCCAGCAGAGGACAGGCGATAGCTAACTATGGCTACACCTTC. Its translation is CASRGQAIANYGYTF.

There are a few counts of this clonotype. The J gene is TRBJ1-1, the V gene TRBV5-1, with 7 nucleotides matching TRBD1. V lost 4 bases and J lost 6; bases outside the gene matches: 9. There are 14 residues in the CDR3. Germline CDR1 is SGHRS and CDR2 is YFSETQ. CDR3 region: CASSLTGPGAEAFF. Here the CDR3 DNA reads TGCGCCAGCAGCCTGACAGGGCCGGGCGCTGAAGCTTTCTTT.

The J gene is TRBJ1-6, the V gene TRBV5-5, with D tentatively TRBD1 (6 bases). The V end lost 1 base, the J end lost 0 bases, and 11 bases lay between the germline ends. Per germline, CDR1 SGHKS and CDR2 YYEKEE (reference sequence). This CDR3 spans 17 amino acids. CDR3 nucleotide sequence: TGTGCCAGCAGCTTGACCGACAGGAGCTCCTATAATTCACCCCTCCACTTT. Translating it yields CASSLTDRSSYNSPLHF. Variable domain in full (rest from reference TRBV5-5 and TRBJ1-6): DAGVTQSPTHLIKTRGQQVTLRCSPISGHKSVSWYQQVLGQGPQFIFQYYEKEERGRGNFPDRFSARQFPNYSSELNVNALLLGDSALYLCASSLTDRSSYNSPLHFGNGTRLTVT.

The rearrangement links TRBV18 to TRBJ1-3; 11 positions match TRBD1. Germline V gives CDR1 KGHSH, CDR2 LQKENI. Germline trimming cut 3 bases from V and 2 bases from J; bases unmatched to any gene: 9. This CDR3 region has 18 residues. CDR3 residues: CASSPRTPGQGAGNTIYF. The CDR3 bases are TGTGCCAGCTCACCTCGGACCCCGGGACAGGGGGCTGGAAACACCATATATTTT.

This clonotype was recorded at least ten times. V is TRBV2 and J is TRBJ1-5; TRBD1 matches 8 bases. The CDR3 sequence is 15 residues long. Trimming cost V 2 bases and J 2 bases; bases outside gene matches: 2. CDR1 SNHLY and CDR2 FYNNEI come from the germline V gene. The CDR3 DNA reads TGTGCCAGCAGTGAAAGGGGACAGGGCAATCAGCCCCAGCATTTT. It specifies CASSERGQGNQPQHF.

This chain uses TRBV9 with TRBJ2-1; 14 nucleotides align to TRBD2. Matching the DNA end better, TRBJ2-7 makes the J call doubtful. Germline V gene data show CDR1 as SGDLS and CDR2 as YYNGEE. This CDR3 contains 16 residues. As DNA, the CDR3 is TGTGCCAGCAGCGTAGCTTGGACTAGCGGGAGGAATGAGCAGTACTTC. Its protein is CASSVAWTSGRNEQYF.

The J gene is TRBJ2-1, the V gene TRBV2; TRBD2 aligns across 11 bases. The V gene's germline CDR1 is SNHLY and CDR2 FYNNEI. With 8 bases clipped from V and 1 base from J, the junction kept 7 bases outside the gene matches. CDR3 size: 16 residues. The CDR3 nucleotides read TGTGCCAGCGTTGGAACTAGCGGGAGTTCCTACAATGAGCAGTTCTTC. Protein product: CASVGTSGSSYNEQFF.

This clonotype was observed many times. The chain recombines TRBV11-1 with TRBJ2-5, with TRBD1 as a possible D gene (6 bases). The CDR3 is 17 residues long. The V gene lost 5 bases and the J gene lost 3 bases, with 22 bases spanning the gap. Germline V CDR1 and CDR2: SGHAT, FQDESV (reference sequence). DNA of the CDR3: TGTGCCAGCAGCCGAGACGGGGACAAGGAATACAAAGAGACCCAGTACTTC. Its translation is CASSRDGDKEYKETQYF.

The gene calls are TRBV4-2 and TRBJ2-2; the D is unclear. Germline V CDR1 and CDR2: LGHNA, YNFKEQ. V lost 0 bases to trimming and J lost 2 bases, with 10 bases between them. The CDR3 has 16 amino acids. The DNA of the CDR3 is TGTGCCAGCAGCCAAGAGGGCAGGCTAAACACCGGGGAGCTGTTTTTT. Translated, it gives CASSQEGRLNTGELFF.

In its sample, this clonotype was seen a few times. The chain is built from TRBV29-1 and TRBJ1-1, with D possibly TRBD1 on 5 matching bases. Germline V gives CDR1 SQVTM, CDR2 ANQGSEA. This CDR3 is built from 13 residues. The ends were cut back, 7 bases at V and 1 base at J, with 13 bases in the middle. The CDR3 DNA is TGCAGCGGGGCTGGACAAACGAACACTGAAGCTTTCTTT. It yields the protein CSGAGQTNTEAFF.

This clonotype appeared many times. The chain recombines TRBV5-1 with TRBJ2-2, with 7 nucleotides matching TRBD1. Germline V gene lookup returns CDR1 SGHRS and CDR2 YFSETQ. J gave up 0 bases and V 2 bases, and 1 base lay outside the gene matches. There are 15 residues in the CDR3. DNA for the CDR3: TGCGCCAGCAGCTTTGGGACAGCGAACACCGGGGAGCTGTTTTTT. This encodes CASSFGTANTGELFF.

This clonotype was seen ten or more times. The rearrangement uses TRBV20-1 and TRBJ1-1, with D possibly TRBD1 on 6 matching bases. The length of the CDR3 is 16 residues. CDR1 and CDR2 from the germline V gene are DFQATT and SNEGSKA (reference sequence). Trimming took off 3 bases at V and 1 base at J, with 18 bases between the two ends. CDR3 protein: CSASPTAGGANTEAFF. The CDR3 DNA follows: TGCAGTGCTAGTCCGACAGCCGGGGGGGCGAACACTGAAGCTTTCTTT.

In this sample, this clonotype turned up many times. The chain's CDR3 is CASSLALSSGSAANTGELFF. The CDR3 nucleotides are TGTGCCAGCAGCTTAGCTTTGAGTAGCGGGAGTGCAGCGAACACCGGGGAGCTGTTTTTT. The genes are TRBV7-3 and TRBJ2-2, with 9 bases matching TRBD2. With 2 bases clipped from V and 0 bases from J, the junction kept 13 bases outside the gene matches. From germline, CDR1 is SGHTA and CDR2 FQGTGA. This CDR3 spans 20 amino acids.

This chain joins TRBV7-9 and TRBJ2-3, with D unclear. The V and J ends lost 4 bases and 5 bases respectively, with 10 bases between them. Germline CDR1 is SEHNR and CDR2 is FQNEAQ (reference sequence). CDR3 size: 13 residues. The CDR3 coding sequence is TGTGCCAGCAGCTCAATCTATCAAGATACGCAGTATTTT. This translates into CASSSIYQDTQYF.

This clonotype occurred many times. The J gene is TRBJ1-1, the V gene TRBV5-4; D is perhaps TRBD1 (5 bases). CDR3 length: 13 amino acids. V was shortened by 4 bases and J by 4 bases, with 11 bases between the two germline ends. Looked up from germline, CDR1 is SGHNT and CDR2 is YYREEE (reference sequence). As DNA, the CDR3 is TGTGCCAGCAGCCACGACAGCGGCACTGAAGCTTTCTTT. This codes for CASSHDSGTEAFF.

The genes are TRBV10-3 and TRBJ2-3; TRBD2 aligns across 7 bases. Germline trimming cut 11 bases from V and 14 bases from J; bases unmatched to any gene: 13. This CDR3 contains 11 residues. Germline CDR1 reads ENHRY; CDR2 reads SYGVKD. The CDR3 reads CAHSESGMAYF. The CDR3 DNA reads TGTGCCCACAGCGAGAGCGGGATGGCGTATTTT.

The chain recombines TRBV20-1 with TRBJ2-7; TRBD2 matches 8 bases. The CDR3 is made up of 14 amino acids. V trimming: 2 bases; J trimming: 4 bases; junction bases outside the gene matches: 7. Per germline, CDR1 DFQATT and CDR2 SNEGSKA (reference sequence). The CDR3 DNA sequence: TGCAGTGCTAGAACGTCGGGACTAGGGTACGAGCAGTACTTC. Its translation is CSARTSGLGYEQYF.

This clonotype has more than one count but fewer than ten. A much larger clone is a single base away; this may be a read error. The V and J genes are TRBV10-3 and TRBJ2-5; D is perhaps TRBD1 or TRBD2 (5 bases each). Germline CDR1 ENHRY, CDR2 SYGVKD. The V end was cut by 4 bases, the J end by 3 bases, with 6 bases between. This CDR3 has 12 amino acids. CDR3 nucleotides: TGTGCCATCAGTGGAGGGGAAGAGACCCAGTACTTC. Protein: CAISGGEETQYF.